These 9 T cell receptor beta chains came from one sample sequenced in a study of T cells after yellow fever vaccination. TCRdb analysed the 5' RACE reads with MiXCR anew, one entry per CDR3 protein. Among 620,000 or so distinct CDR3 sequences listed, less than 20% were seen once. This specimen was PBMCs, taken around 5 days after the first yellow fever vaccination. All receptors come from a man between 18 and 29 years old who received the YFV17D yellow fever vaccine.

The chain employs TRBV7-6 and TRBJ2-5, with D perhaps matching TRBD1 or TRBD2 (5 bases each). V lost 5 bases and J 5 bases, leaving 12 bases between the germline ends. The CDR3 spans 13 residues. From germline, CDR1 is SGHVS and CDR2 FNYEAQ. CDR3 bases: TGTGCCAGCAGCGGAGGAGAGGGGGAGACCCAGTACTTC. Encoded protein: CASSGGEGETQYF.

The chain links TRBV7-2 to TRBJ1-3; D is unclear. V dropped 5 bases and J dropped 6 bases, with 20 bases sitting between them. This CDR3 contains 16 residues. The germline V gene encodes CDR1 SGHTA and CDR2 FQGNSA. The CDR3 spells CASSQSPVGLENTIYF. CDR3 bases: TGTGCCAGCAGCCAATCCCCAGTAGGGTTGGAAAACACCATATATTTT.

This clonotype has more than one count but fewer than ten. The V gene is TRBV7-3, the J gene TRBJ1-2; a possible D gene is TRBD1 (6 bases). This CDR3 has 14 residues. Germline V gives CDR1 SGHTA, CDR2 FQGTGA. Trimming cost V 2 bases and J 8 bases, with 15 bases left between them. As DNA, the CDR3 is TGTGCCAGCAGCTTATGGCCGGGGGGGCAAGGCTACACCTTC. This gives the protein CASSLWPGGQGYTF.

In this sample, this clonotype turned up a few times. The rearrangement joins TRBV7-9 to TRBJ1-6; D call uncertain. V lost 3 bases to trimming and J lost 0 bases, with 9 bases between them. This CDR3 contains 16 residues. The germline V gene encodes CDR1 SEHNR and CDR2 FQNEAQ (reference sequence). Here the CDR3 reads CASSLAWSSYNSPLHF. For the CDR3, the DNA is TGTGCCAGCAGCTTGGCGTGGAGCTCCTATAATTCACCCCTCCACTTT.

The table lists this clonotype with a few counts. The chain joins TRBV7-2 to TRBJ2-6; TRBD1 matches 7 bases. Germline lookup yields CDR1 SGHTA and CDR2 FQGNSA. Losses at the gene ends were 8 bases for V and 2 bases for J; bases not matched to a gene: 9. The CDR3 sequence is 16 residues long. The CDR3 sequence: CASLQDRWTGANVLTF. CDR3 DNA: TGTGCCAGCCTTCAGGACAGGTGGACTGGGGCCAACGTCCTGACTTTC.

This clonotype was seen a few times. V and J are TRBV20-1 and TRBJ2-1; TRBD2 agrees at 7 bases. The V gene end was trimmed by 6 bases and the J gene end by 4 bases; junction bases not matched to a gene: 15. Germline values: CDR1 DFQATT, CDR2 SNEGSKA (reference sequence). The CDR3 has 16 residues. Written as DNA, the CDR3 is TGCAGTGCACTTGACCCGACTAGCCCAACTTACAATGAGCAGTTCTTC. It yields the protein CSALDPTSPTYNEQFF.

There are many counts of this clonotype. This sequence joins TRBV5-5 and TRBJ2-1; TRBD1 agrees at 9 bases. The CDR3 is made up of 15 amino acids. CDR1 is SGHKS, CDR2 YYEKEE, per germline (reference sequence). Trimming at V came to 4 bases and at J to 8 bases, leaving 10 bases not matched to a gene. Written as DNA, the CDR3 is TGTGCCAGCAGCGACGGGACAGGGTATTACGATGAGCAGTTCTTC. Amino acid sequence: CASSDGTGYYDEQFF.

This clonotype turned up a few times. This chain connects TRBV5-1 to TRBJ1-4; D is perhaps TRBD1 (5 bases). V was pared by 2 bases and J by 8 bases, with 13 bases between. The V gene's germline CDR1 is SGHRS and CDR2 YFSETQ. The CDR3 consists of 14 residues. The CDR3 DNA sequence: TGCGCCAGCAGCTTCCAGGGAGGGAAGGAAAAACTGTTTTTT. It translates to CASSFQGGKEKLFF.

This clonotype occurred once. The gene calls are TRBV6-1 and TRBJ1-2; no clear D gene. CDR1 is MNHNS and CDR2 is SASEGT in the germline V gene. V was trimmed by 5 bases and J by 4 bases, leaving 8 bases between them. This CDR3 spans 12 amino acids. The CDR3 sequence is CASSPASYGYTF. The CDR3 nucleotides are TGTGCCAGCAGTCCAGCCTCCTATGGCTACACCTTC.